This entry lists 31 T cell receptor beta chains sequenced from one sample in a study of CD8+ T cells in alopecia areata. cDNA prepared by RNA extraction and subsequent reverse transcription served as the template for sequencing. Here immunoSEQ multiplex PCR was the method, and the copy in TCRdb shows in-frame clones only, minus some. The data contain 100,000 to 120,000 clones, roughly three fifths of them seen just once; the ten biggest clones take up around 3.4%. Treatment in this sample: oral pan-JAK inhibitor, 5-10 mg twice daily. The starting material was CD4+ T cells sorted from blood, obtained at week 24, from a patient treated with tofacitinib. Receptors originate from a human donor with alopecia areata.

The chain recombines TRBV7-2 with TRBJ2-2; D is uncertain. The V gene's germline CDR1 is SGHTA and CDR2 FQGNSA. The length of the CDR3 is 12 residues. Deletions cut 6 bases from V and 7 bases from J, with 9 bases between. The CDR3 DNA follows: TGTGCCAGCAGTCAAGGGATCGGGGAGCTGTTTTTT. Translated, it gives CASSQGIGELFF.

This clone was observed a handful of times. The chain uses TRBV19 and TRBJ2-3; no clear D gene. This CDR3 comprises 13 residues. Trimming removed 7 bases from V and 2 bases from J, with 10 bases in between. The germline V gene encodes CDR1 LNHDA and CDR2 SQIVND (reference sequence). The CDR3 coding sequence is TGTGCCAGTACTGGGCACCTCACAGATACGCAGTATTTT. Residues: CASTGHLTDTQYF.

V usage is TRBV5-4 and J usage is TRBJ2-3; the D is unclear. There are 13 residues in the CDR3. V was cut by 0 bases and J by 1 base, with 3 bases left in between. Looked up from germline, CDR1 is SGHNT and CDR2 is YYREEE (reference sequence). CDR3 sequence: CASSLAGTDTQYF. In DNA form, the CDR3 reads TGTGCCAGCAGCTTGGCCGGCACAGATACGCAGTATTTT.

The V and J genes are TRBV7-2 and TRBJ1-6; D remains ambiguous. Germline CDR1 is SGHTA and CDR2 is FQGNSA. V lost 0 bases, J lost 9 bases, and 9 bases lay in between. The CDR3 consists of 14 residues. CDR3 sequence reads: CASSLAAETSPLHF. CDR3 nucleotide sequence: TGTGCCAGCAGCTTAGCAGCTGAAACTTCACCCCTCCACTTT.

The chain links TRBV30 to TRBJ1-2; no reliable D call. V lost 0 bases and J lost 5, with 16 bases in between. This CDR3 comprises 15 residues. CDR1 GTSNPN and CDR2 SVGIG come from the germline V gene (reference sequence). The CDR3 is CAWSVGTLRGYGYTF. The CDR3, as DNA: TGTGCCTGGAGTGTTGGCACTCTCCGAGGGTATGGCTACACCTTC.

This clone was seen only a few times. J is TRBJ2-7 and V is TRBV4-3; D is ambiguous. The CDR3 spans 15 residues. CDR1 is LGHNA and CDR2 is YSLEER in the germline V gene. V dropped 0 bases and J dropped 7 bases, with 16 bases sitting between them. In DNA form, the CDR3 reads TGCGCCAGCAGCCAAGACCCAGTCAACCCGAGGGAGCAGTACTTC. Translated, it gives CASSQDPVNPREQYF.

This clone came up a few times. The chain couples TRBV29-1 to TRBJ2-6; weak D call: TRBD1 (6 bases). The CDR3 consists of 14 residues. Germline CDR1 and CDR2: SQVTM and ANQGSEA. Trimming took off 6 bases at V and 2 bases at J, with 11 bases between the two ends. CDR3 DNA: TGCAGCGTACGGTCAGGGGCTGGGGCCAACGTCCTGACTTTC. Its protein product is CSVRSGAGANVLTF.

The chain recombines TRBV30 with TRBJ2-3; 8 bases agree with TRBD1. In germline, CDR1 is GTSNPN, CDR2 SVGIG (reference sequence). Unmatched junction bases numbered 5, after V lost 2 bases and J lost 4 bases. The CDR3 covers 14 residues. The chain's CDR3 is CAWSTGGNSDTQYF. CDR3 bases: TGTGCCTGGAGTACAGGGGGTAATTCAGATACGCAGTATTTT.

V usage is TRBV7-9 and J usage is TRBJ2-1, with D unresolved. CDR1 and CDR2 from the germline V gene are SEHNR and FQNEAQ (reference sequence). Deletions cut 1 base from V and 5 bases from J, with 12 bases between. The CDR3 contains 15 residues. The DNA of the CDR3 is TGTGCCAGCAGCTTAGGCCTGGGCTGGGACAATGAGCAGTTCTTC. This encodes CASSLGLGWDNEQFF.

This clone was detected only a few times. V usage is TRBV27 and J usage is TRBJ2-7; 10 bases align to TRBD1. CDR1 MNHEY and CDR2 SMNVEV come from the germline V gene (reference sequence). V gave up 4 bases and J gave up 3 bases; unmatched junction bases: 6. The CDR3 is 15 amino acids. CDR3 residues: CASSSPDRGYYEQYF. The CDR3 DNA sequence: TGTGCCAGCAGTTCCCCGGACAGGGGGTACTACGAGCAGTACTTC.

The J gene is TRBJ2-5, the V gene TRBV14, with D possibly being TRBD1 (5 bases). This CDR3 spans 14 amino acids. The germline V and J ends were trimmed by 0 bases and 11 bases, with 16 bases remaining between them. Germline CDR1 SGHDN, CDR2 FVKESK. This CDR3 reads CASSQDSLEAGQYF. For the CDR3, the DNA is TGTGCCAGCAGCCAAGACTCCCTCGAGGCAGGGCAGTACTTC. The whole variable domain, remainder taken from reference TRBV14 and TRBJ2-5, is EAGVTQFPSHSVIEKGQTVTLRCDPISGHDNLYWYRRVMGKEIKFLLHFVKESKQDESGMPNNRFLAERTGGTYSTLKVQPAELEDSGVYFCASSQDSLEAGQYFGPGTRLLVL.

V gene TRBV11-3 combines with J gene TRBJ2-7; D possibly uses TRBD1 or TRBD2 (6 bases each). The germline V gene has CDR1 SGHNT and CDR2 YENEEA. The CDR3 is 14 amino acids. The ends were cut back, 5 bases at V and 2 bases at J, with 13 bases in the middle. CDR3 in DNA: TGTGCCAGCAGCCAGGTCGGGGGCCCCTACGAGCAGTACTTC. It encodes CASSQVGGPYEQYF.

This clone was detected only a few times. The J gene is TRBJ2-7, the V gene TRBV7-9; the match to TRBD1 covers 7 bases. With 4 bases clipped from V and 0 bases from J, the junction kept 3 bases outside the gene matches. Looked up from germline, CDR1 is SEHNR and CDR2 is FQNEAQ (reference sequence). This CDR3 is 14 amino acids long. The CDR3 nucleotides are TGTGCCAGCAGCTACCGGGACAGCTCCTACGAGCAGTACTTC. Amino acids: CASSYRDSSYEQYF.

This clone was seen only a few times. The chain is built from TRBV11-2 and TRBJ2-2; the D gene is possibly TRBD2 (5 bases). CDR1 is SGHAT, CDR2 FQNNGV, per germline. The CDR3 is 13 residues long. V lost 5 bases and J lost 4, with 8 bases in between. CDR3 region: CASSQEVTGELFF. In nucleotides, the CDR3 is TGTGCCAGCAGCCAGGAGGTCACCGGGGAGCTGTTTTTT.

DNA of the CDR3: TGTGCCAGCACCATGGGACAGGGGGTGTCCGGGGAGCTGTTTTTT. It encodes CASTMGQGVSGELFF. The chain employs TRBV6-5 and TRBJ2-2, with TRBD1 identical over 11 bases. V lost 7 bases to trimming and J lost 6 bases; unmatched junction nucleotides: 7. The CDR3 has 15 amino acids. Germline values: CDR1 MNHEY, CDR2 SVGAGI.

The chain is built from TRBV4-3 and TRBJ2-1, with 9 bases fitting TRBD1. The V segment lost 5 bases and the J segment 3 bases; nucleotides outside the gene matches: 5. Germline CDR1 LGHNA, CDR2 YSLEER. The CDR3 length is 15 residues. The CDR3 protein is CASSSGTGNYNEQFF. CDR3 bases: TGCGCCAGCAGCTCCGGGACAGGGAACTACAATGAGCAGTTCTTC.

The V gene is TRBV6-6, the J gene TRBJ2-3; weak D call: TRBD1 (6 bases). The V and J ends lost 2 bases and 0 bases respectively, with 9 bases between them. The CDR3 has 15 residues. The germline gives CDR1 MNHNY, CDR2 SVGAGI (reference sequence). The CDR3 loop reads CASSYRGGSTDTQYF. The DNA of the CDR3 is TGTGCCAGCAGTTACCGAGGGGGAAGCACAGATACGCAGTATTTT.

This clone was counted only a few times. The rearrangement joins TRBV29-1 to TRBJ2-1; D call uncertain. This CDR3 is built from 10 residues. Germline V gene sequence: CDR1 SQVTM, CDR2 ANQGSEA. The ends were cut back, 7 bases at V and 6 bases at J, with 7 bases in the middle. The CDR3 protein is CSGRTNEQFF. In DNA, the CDR3 is TGCAGCGGTCGGACCAATGAGCAGTTCTTC.

The chain has TRBV4-2 and TRBJ2-5, with 14 bases identical to TRBD2. J gave up 3 bases and V 3 bases, and 3 bases lay outside the gene matches. This CDR3 comprises 16 residues. The germline gives CDR1 LGHNA, CDR2 YNFKEQ. The CDR3 spells CASSQGTSGGKETQYF. CDR3 nucleotide sequence: TGTGCCAGCAGCCAGGGGACTAGCGGGGGTAAAGAGACCCAGTACTTC.

This clone turned up a few times. The chain couples TRBV5-1 to TRBJ2-2; D remains unclear. In germline, CDR1 is SGHRS, CDR2 YFSETQ. CDR3 length: 14 residues. The V end lost 0 bases, the J end lost 4 bases, and 7 bases lay between the germline ends. The CDR3 DNA is TGCGCCAGCAGCTTGGATCTCATCACCGGGGAGCTGTTTTTT. Its translation is CASSLDLITGELFF.

This clone was counted a few times. The chain joins TRBV7-2 to TRBJ2-5; D call uncertain. Trimming took 5 bases from V and 0 from J, leaving 10 bases between them. The CDR3 is 14 residues long. CDR1 is SGHTA, CDR2 FQGNSA, per germline. CDR3 bases: TGTGCCAGCAGCATCGACCGTAACCAAGAGACCCAGTACTTC. The encoded protein is CASSIDRNQETQYF.

J is TRBJ2-6 and V is TRBV19; maybe TRBD1 (5 bases). Germline CDR1 and CDR2: LNHDA and SQIVND (reference sequence). This CDR3 region has 13 residues. The V and J ends lost 6 bases and 2 bases respectively, with 5 bases between them. This chain's CDR3 is CASRGPGANVLTF. CDR3 nucleotides: TGTGCCAGTAGGGGGCCTGGGGCCAACGTCCTGACTTTC.

V usage is TRBV2 and J usage is TRBJ1-2; maybe TRBD1 (5 bases). Per the germline V gene, CDR1 is SNHLY and CDR2 is FYNNEI. V lost 2 bases and J lost 4, with 5 bases in between. This CDR3 comprises 12 residues. The CDR3 DNA reads TGTGCCAGCAGTGAACAGGGCTATGGCTACACCTTC. As protein: CASSEQGYGYTF.

This clone was observed at least ten times. V gene TRBV19 combines with J gene TRBJ1-2; 9 bases fit TRBD1. This CDR3 spans 15 amino acids. Germline CDR1 and CDR2: LNHDA and SQIVND (reference sequence). The junction had 8 bases not matched to a gene; V was cut back by 7 bases and J by 2 bases. The CDR3 spells CASTLGTGMNYGYTF. CDR3 nucleotides: TGTGCCAGTACCCTTGGGACAGGGATGAACTATGGCTACACCTTC.

The chain employs TRBV30 and TRBJ2-4; 9 nucleotides line up with TRBD1. CDR1 is GTSNPN, CDR2 SVGIG, per germline (reference sequence). This CDR3 has 16 residues. Losses at the gene ends were 3 bases for V and 4 bases for J; bases not matched to a gene: 10. The CDR3 DNA reads TGTGCCTGGAGGGATGACCGAGGGACAGGGAAAAACATTCAGTACTTC. Its translation: CAWRDDRGTGKNIQYF.

The chain links TRBV12-2 to TRBJ1-6; TRBD1 was called by the table and not checked on the DNA. TRBV12-2 is designated a pseudogene. The CDR3 consists of 15 residues. CDR3 sequence (DNA): TGTGCAAGTCGCTTAGTCACAGGGGAGAATTCACCCCTCCACTTT. Protein sequence: CASRLVTGENSPLHF.

The chain employs TRBV18 and TRBJ1-1; 7 bases match TRBD1. The V gene end was trimmed by 4 bases and the J gene end by 2 bases; junction bases not matched to a gene: 4. Germline V lookup: CDR1 KGHSH, CDR2 LQKENI. There are 14 residues in the CDR3. The CDR3 sequence is CASSRDSYNTEAFF. The CDR3 bases are TGTGCCAGCTCACGGGACAGCTATAACACTGAAGCTTTCTTT.

This chain links TRBV2 with TRBJ2-1, with 13 bases identical to TRBD2. The CDR3 is 16 residues long. Trimming at V came to 6 bases and at J to 10 bases, leaving 12 bases not matched to a gene. The V gene's germline CDR1 is SNHLY and CDR2 FYNNEI. The CDR3 coding sequence is TGTGCCAGCAGGGGGTCCCCGGGACTAGCGGGGAGGGAGCAGTTCTTC. Translated: CASRGSPGLAGREQFF.

V usage is TRBV25-1 and J usage is TRBJ1-2, with D possibly being TRBD1 (5 bases). Germline V gene lookup returns CDR1 MGHDK and CDR2 SYGVNS. The V end was cut by 3 bases, the J end by 5 bases, with 13 bases between. The CDR3 runs to 14 residues. CDR3 sequence (DNA): TGTGCCAGCAGTGAGGGACGACGGGCTTATGGCTACACCTTC. Translated: CASSEGRRAYGYTF.

This chain connects TRBV11-2 to TRBJ2-2, with 8 bases fitting TRBD2. This CDR3 has 15 residues. J lost 5 bases, V lost 5 bases, and 7 bases had no gene match. Germline CDR1 SGHAT, CDR2 FQNNGV. CDR3 sequence: CASSPSGGRTGELFF. The DNA of the CDR3 is TGTGCCAGCAGCCCGAGCGGGGGAAGGACCGGGGAGCTGTTTTTT.

The J gene is TRBJ1-6, the V gene TRBV7-2; D possibly corresponds to TRBD1 (5 bases). The CDR3 extends over 14 amino acids. V was shortened by 2 bases and J by 9 bases, with 11 bases between the two germline ends. Germline CDR1 reads SGHTA; CDR2 reads FQGNSA. CDR3 loop: CASSLLQGGSPLHF. In DNA, the CDR3 is TGTGCCAGCAGCTTATTGCAGGGTGGTTCACCCCTCCACTTT.